A selection of T cell receptor beta chains follows, all from one sample in a study of CD8+CD57+ T cells in acquired aplastic anemia. One entry per CDR3 protein, called by TCRdb with MiXCR from the reads. The data contain hundreds of thousands of distinct CDR3 sequences, around a third of them singletons. The sample taken for sequencing was sorted CD4+, CD8+, or CD8+CD57+ T cells (not recorded which) from PBMCs. These receptors came from a human donor with aplastic anemia. The CDR3 runs from the conserved cysteine through the conserved F or W. D genes are given only for firm matches. The size field is filled for only some rows; it gives once, few, many or a size class.

V gene: TRBV7-3; D gene: -; clone size: -; J gene: TRBJ1-1; CDR3 DNA: TGTGCCAGCAGCGCCCTCGGAATGAACACTGAAGCTTTCTTT; CDR3 protein: CASSALGMNTEAFF
V gene: TRBV30; D gene: -; clone size: few; J gene: TRBJ1-1; CDR3 DNA: TGTGCCTGGAGTGGTAGGGAAGCTTTCTTT; CDR3 protein: CAWSGREAFF
V gene: TRBV15; D gene: TRBD1; clone size: -; J gene: TRBJ2-7; CDR3 DNA: TGTGCCACCAGCACCAAGCGACAGGGGAGCGGCGAGCAGTACTTC; CDR3 protein: CATSTKRQGSGEQYF
V gene: TRBV7-2; D gene: -; clone size: few; J gene: TRBJ2-1; CDR3 DNA: TGTGCCAGCAGCGGCCTCGGGGCACGATCCTACAATGAGCAGTTCTTC; CDR3 protein: CASSGLGARSYNEQFF
V gene: TRBV19; D gene: -; clone size: few; J gene: TRBJ1-1; CDR3 DNA: TGTGCCAGTACCGAAGGGGGGAAACAACGATCATCAGAAGCTTTCTTT; CDR3 protein: CASTEGGKQRSSEAFF
V gene: TRBV7-2; D gene: TRBD1; clone size: many; J gene: TRBJ1-2; CDR3 DNA: TGTGCCAGCAGCCCGGACAGGGGATCCAACTATGGCTACACCTTC; CDR3 protein: CASSPDRGSNYGYTF
V gene: TRBV7-9; D gene: TRBD1; clone size: many; J gene: TRBJ1-4; CDR3 DNA: TGTGCCAGCAGCTTACAGACAGGGGTCGATGAAAAACTGTTTTTT; CDR3 protein: CASSLQTGVDEKLFF
V gene: TRBV6-1; D gene: -; clone size: -; J gene: TRBJ1-5; CDR3 DNA: TGTGCCAGCAGTAGGGCAGGGTTGGGTAGCAATCAGCCCCAGCATTTT; CDR3 protein: CASSRAGLGSNQPQHF
V gene: TRBV25-1; D gene: TRBD1; clone size: -; J gene: TRBJ1-6; CDR3 DNA: TGTGCCAGCAGTGTCACCGGGACAGACTCACCCCTCCACTTT; CDR3 protein: CASSVTGTDSPLHF
V gene: TRBV20-1; D gene: TRBD2; clone size: once; J gene: TRBJ2-5; CDR3 DNA: TGCAGTGCTAGGGACCGCGGGAGCGTTTTGGGGACCCAGTACTTC; CDR3 protein: CSARDRGSVLGTQYF
V gene: TRBV7-3; D gene: -; clone size: many; J gene: TRBJ1-3; CDR3 DNA: TGTGCCAGCAGCTTAGTTCGACCAGGGAGCTCTGGAAACACCATATATTTT; CDR3 protein: CASSLVRPGSSGNTIYF
V gene: TRBV5-4; D gene: -; clone size: -; J gene: TRBJ1-2; CDR3 DNA: TGTGCCAGCAGCTTGGGTTATGGAAACTATGGCTACACCTTC; CDR3 protein: CASSLGYGNYGYTF
V gene: TRBV12-3/TRBV12-4; D gene: -; clone size: -; J gene: TRBJ2-3; CDR3 DNA: TGTGCCAGCAGTTCCCAAACTAGTCACACAGATACGCAGTATTTT; CDR3 protein: CASSSQTSHTDTQYF
V gene: TRBV15; D gene: -; clone size: once; J gene: TRBJ1-2; CDR3 DNA: TGTGCCACCAGCAGAGATATGTGGTGGGTGGAGGGCTACACCTTC; CDR3 protein: CATSRDMWWVEGYTF
V gene: TRBV7-2; D gene: TRBD1; clone size: -; J gene: TRBJ2-5; CDR3 DNA: TGTGCCAGCAGCCCAAGATCGGGACAGCAAGAGACCCAGTACTTC; CDR3 protein: CASSPRSGQQETQYF
V gene: TRBV6-1; D gene: -; clone size: -; J gene: TRBJ1-1; CDR3 DNA: TGTGCCAGCAGTGAAGTCGGAATAGATACTGAAGCTTTCTTT; CDR3 protein: CASSEVGIDTEAFF
V gene: TRBV20-1; D gene: TRBD2; clone size: few; J gene: TRBJ2-1; CDR3 DNA: TGCAGTGCCCTCCCTGGAGCGGGGGCGGGGAATGAGCAGTTCTTC; CDR3 protein: CSALPGAGAGNEQFF
V gene: TRBV20-1; D gene: TRBD2; clone size: few; J gene: TRBJ2-5; CDR3 DNA: TGCAGTGCTACGGGGAGGGGACTAGCGGGTCCGGGGGAGACCCAGTACTTC; CDR3 protein: CSATGRGLAGPGETQYF
V gene: TRBV10-3; D gene: TRBD1; clone size: -; J gene: TRBJ1-2; CDR3 DNA: TGTGCCATCGGAGACGGGACAGGGAACTATGGCTACACCTTC; CDR3 protein: CAIGDGTGNYGYTF
V gene: TRBV20-1; D gene: TRBD1; clone size: many; J gene: TRBJ1-1; CDR3 DNA: TGCAGTGTGCCGGGACAGGGGGGCACTGAAGCTTTCTTT; CDR3 protein: CSVPGQGGTEAFF
V gene: TRBV5-1; D gene: -; clone size: -; J gene: TRBJ2-3; CDR3 DNA: TGCGCCAGCAGCTCCCGGGGTGGCGGTTCTAGCACAGATACGCAGTATTTT; CDR3 protein: CASSSRGGGSSTDTQYF
V gene: TRBV20-1; D gene: -; clone size: -; J gene: TRBJ2-7; CDR3 DNA: TGCAGTGCTAGTCGAACAAGAGGGAACGAGCAGTACTTC; CDR3 protein: CSASRTRGNEQYF
V gene: TRBV7-9; D gene: -; clone size: many; J gene: TRBJ1-6; CDR3 DNA: TGTGCCGACCGGGCGAGCTCCTATAATTCACCCCTCCACTTT; CDR3 protein: CADRASSYNSPLHF
V gene: TRBV7-6; D gene: -; clone size: many; J gene: TRBJ1-3; CDR3 DNA: TGTGCCAGCAGCTTAATGGAAGGACAAATAGGGGGAAACACCATATATTTT; CDR3 protein: CASSLMEGQIGGNTIYF
V gene: TRBV20-1; D gene: -; clone size: -; J gene: TRBJ1-1; CDR3 DNA: TGCAGTGCTAGAGTCGTGGGCGGGTTCGCTGAAGCTTTCTTT; CDR3 protein: CSARVVGGFAEAFF
V gene: TRBV11-1; D gene: -; clone size: -; J gene: TRBJ2-2; CDR3 DNA: TGTGCCAGCAGCTTTTCCAGGGGCGCGAACACCGGGGAGCTGTTTTTT; CDR3 protein: CASSFSRGANTGELFF
V gene: TRBV7-8; D gene: -; clone size: -; J gene: TRBJ2-7; CDR3 DNA: TGTGCCAGCAGCCTAAATGGAGGCTACGAGCAGTACTTC; CDR3 protein: CASSLNGGYEQYF
V gene: TRBV2; D gene: TRBD1; clone size: many; J gene: TRBJ2-2; CDR3 DNA: TGTGCCAGCAGGGGACAGGTTGTCGGGGAGCTGTTTTTT; CDR3 protein: CASRGQVVGELFF
V gene: TRBV7-2; D gene: -; clone size: -; J gene: TRBJ2-5; CDR3 DNA: TGTGCCAGCAGCGTAGTTGCGGGACAAGAGACCCAGTACTTC; CDR3 protein: CASSVVAGQETQYF
V gene: TRBV5-1; D gene: -; clone size: -; J gene: TRBJ2-1; CDR3 DNA: TGCGCCAGCAGGGCTGCCGGGACAACCTACAATGAGCAGTTCTTC; CDR3 protein: CASRAAGTTYNEQFF
V gene: TRBV19; D gene: TRBD2; clone size: many; J gene: TRBJ2-7; CDR3 DNA: TGTGCCAGTAGTATAGGTGCGGGACTAACGCCGCACGAGCAGTACTTC; CDR3 protein: CASSIGAGLTPHEQYF
V gene: TRBV12-3/TRBV12-4; D gene: -; clone size: many; J gene: TRBJ1-5; CDR3 DNA: TGTGCCAGCAGGTTAGCTAGCAATCAGCCCCAGCATTTT; CDR3 protein: CASRLASNQPQHF
V gene: TRBV5-5; D gene: -; clone size: many; J gene: TRBJ1-3; CDR3 DNA: TGTGCCAGCAGCGGTCTGGACTCTGGAAACACCATATATTTT; CDR3 protein: CASSGLDSGNTIYF
V gene: TRBV7-2; D gene: -; clone size: many; J gene: TRBJ2-7; CDR3 DNA: TGTGCCAGCAGCTTAGCAGGTGGTGGGACAACCTCCTACGAGCAGTACTTC; CDR3 protein: CASSLAGGGTTSYEQYF
V gene: TRBV4-2; D gene: TRBD2; clone size: -; J gene: TRBJ2-5; CDR3 DNA: TGTGCCAGCAGTTCTAGCGGGGGGACCCAGTACTTC; CDR3 protein: CASSSSGGTQYF
V gene: TRBV7-3; D gene: -; clone size: few; J gene: TRBJ2-2; CDR3 DNA: TGTGCCAGCAGCTTATCCTGGAGAAACACCGGGGAGCTGTTTTTT; CDR3 protein: CASSLSWRNTGELFF
V gene: TRBV7-3; D gene: TRBD1; clone size: -; J gene: TRBJ2-5; CDR3 DNA: TGTGCCAGCAGTTCAACGGACAGGGCGGAAGAGACCCAGTACTTC; CDR3 protein: CASSSTDRAEETQYF
V gene: TRBV2; D gene: -; clone size: many; J gene: TRBJ1-6; CDR3 DNA: TGTGCCAGCAGCCGAGAGGGTCGGGGATATAATTCACCCCTCCACTTT; CDR3 protein: CASSREGRGYNSPLHF
V gene: TRBV7-6; D gene: -; clone size: -; J gene: TRBJ2-1; CDR3 DNA: TGTACCAGCAGCTTAGATCGGGGTCCTACCTACAATGAGCAGTTCTTC; CDR3 protein: CTSSLDRGPTYNEQFF
V gene: TRBV6-5; D gene: -; clone size: few; J gene: TRBJ1-2; CDR3 DNA: TGTGCCAGCAGTTACCACCACAGCGGGATGCGCTACGGCTACACCTTC; CDR3 protein: CASSYHHSGMRYGYTF
V gene: TRBV18; D gene: -; clone size: few; J gene: TRBJ2-2; CDR3 DNA: TGTGCCAGCTCACCACGGCAGGGGATGGCCGGGGAGCTGTTTTTT; CDR3 protein: CASSPRQGMAGELFF
V gene: TRBV12-3/TRBV12-4; D gene: -; clone size: many; J gene: TRBJ1-5; CDR3 DNA: TGTGCCAGCAGTTTAGCCCTCGACCAGCCCCAGCATTTT; CDR3 protein: CASSLALDQPQHF
V gene: TRBV6-1; D gene: -; clone size: -; J gene: TRBJ1-3; CDR3 DNA: TGTGCCAGTAAGGGGAGGGGGATCTCTGGAAACACCATATATTTT; CDR3 protein: CASKGRGISGNTIYF
V gene: TRBV10-3; D gene: -; clone size: few; J gene: TRBJ2-5; CDR3 DNA: TGTGCCATCAGTGAAGCTCAAAGGGAGACCCAGTACTTC; CDR3 protein: CAISEAQRETQYF
V gene: TRBV20-1; D gene: TRBD1; clone size: many; J gene: TRBJ1-5; CDR3 DNA: TGCAGTGCTGTAGACAGGGGCAATCAGCCCCAGCATTTT; CDR3 protein: CSAVDRGNQPQHF
V gene: TRBV2; D gene: -; clone size: many; J gene: TRBJ1-5; CDR3 DNA: TGTGCCAGCAAGTTGGTCTATAGCAATCAGCCCCAGCATTTT; CDR3 protein: CASKLVYSNQPQHF
V gene: TRBV7-3; D gene: -; clone size: many; J gene: TRBJ2-3; CDR3 DNA: TGTGCCAGCAGCTTAAATCCGGGCGGAGATACGCAGTATTTT; CDR3 protein: CASSLNPGGDTQYF
V gene: TRBV6-5; D gene: TRBD2; clone size: -; J gene: TRBJ2-1; CDR3 DNA: TGTGCCAGCAGTTGCCCGGGACTAAATGAGCAGTTCTTC; CDR3 protein: CASSCPGLNEQFF
V gene: TRBV25-1; D gene: TRBD2; clone size: -; J gene: TRBJ2-3; CDR3 DNA: TGTGCCAGCAGTGATGTGGGACTAGCGGGAGTAACAGATACGCAGTATTTT; CDR3 protein: CASSDVGLAGVTDTQYF